The 20 T cell receptor beta chains reported below all come from one sample, sequenced in a study of regulatory T cells in long-lasting Graves disease. In building TCR beta libraries, iRepertoire HTBI primers were used together with Arm-PCR of CDR3 regions. TCRdb processed the multiplex PCR reads anew with MiXCR; each CDR3 protein has one entry. In the table there are 350,000 to 550,000 distinct CDR3 sequences, around 17% of which are singletons. Time point noted: newly diagnosed GD, antithyroid drugs for less than 3 months. TCR sequences were obtained from RNA taken from PBMCs. This same sample was also part of a study on T cells in Graves' hyperthyroidism and ophthalmopathy.

The sample in question was peripheral blood mononuclear cells (PBMCs), obtained at new diagnosis, from a patient treated with antithyroid drugs. These receptor sequences come from a woman in her late teens or twenties with Graves disease.

Only a few counts were recorded for this clonotype. The chain links TRBV20-1 to TRBJ2-3; either TRBD1 or TRBD2 may supply D (6 bases each). Germline loops: CDR1 DFQATT, CDR2 SNEGSKA (reference sequence). The CDR3 runs to 14 residues. V dropped 5 bases and J dropped 3 bases, with 15 bases sitting between them. The CDR3, as DNA: TGCAGTGCTCCTGGGGGGCCGAGGACAGATACGCAGTATTTT. Translating gives CSAPGGPRTDTQYF.

This clonotype was counted many times. The genes are TRBV7-9 and TRBJ2-1; 10 bases line up with TRBD2. CDR3 length: 15 amino acids. V lost 6 bases, J lost 0 bases, and 2 bases stayed unmatched. CDR1 is SEHNR and CDR2 is FQNEAQ in the germline V gene (reference sequence). In DNA form, the CDR3 reads TGTGCCAGCAGTCCTAGCGGGAGCTCCTACAATGAGCAGTTCTTC. This gives the protein CASSPSGSSYNEQFF.

This clonotype was seen at least ten times. The chain joins TRBV5-6 to TRBJ1-6, with TRBD1 matching over 8 bases. J was trimmed by 6 bases and V by 4 bases; bases with no gene match: 12. The length of the CDR3 is 17 residues. Germline V gene data show CDR1 as SGHDT and CDR2 as YYEEEE. The CDR3 loop reads CASSDITTGAFNSPLHF. The CDR3 DNA sequence: TGTGCCAGCAGCGACATAACGACAGGGGCATTTAATTCACCCCTCCACTTT.

Concerning this clonotype: This could be a read error, since a much larger clone is one nucleotide away. V is TRBV27 and J is TRBJ2-3; D call uncertain. This CDR3 has 14 amino acids. Trimming cost V 7 bases and J 4 bases, with 15 bases left between them. Germline lookup yields CDR1 MNHEY and CDR2 SMNVEV (reference sequence). The CDR3 DNA follows: TGTGCCAGCAACCTTAAGAGTACTGCAGATACGCAGTATTTT. Its protein is CASNLKSTADTQYF.

About this clonotype itself: At one end, the junction sequence differs from germline, possibly due to a read error. The gene calls are TRBV7-2 and TRBJ2-3; TRBD1 agrees at 8 bases. The J call is uncertain, as TRBJ2-5 better fits the DNA end. The germline CDR1 and CDR2 sequences are SGHTA and FQGNSA. This CDR3 is 13 amino acids long. CDR3 coding DNA: TGTGACAGCAGCTCGGGATCACAGGGGGCCCAGTACTTC. Translating gives CDSSSGSQGAQYF.

The table lists this clonotype with a few counts. The gene calls are TRBV28 and TRBJ2-7; maybe TRBD1 (6 bases). CDR1 is MDHEN and CDR2 is SYDVKM in the germline V gene. The CDR3 runs to 13 residues. V was cut by 6 bases and J by 6 bases, with 15 bases left in between. In DNA form, the CDR3 reads TGTGCCAGCAGCCAAGGACAGCCCGGCGAGCAGTACTTC. Encoded protein: CASSQGQPGEQYF.

This sequence joins TRBV28 and TRBJ1-5; D is ambiguous. V shed 6 bases and J shed 2 bases, with 14 bases lying between them. CDR1 is MDHEN and CDR2 is SYDVKM in the germline V gene. The CDR3 loop spans 15 amino acids. CDR3 residues: CASRAPGQGNQPQHF. CDR3 in DNA: TGTGCCAGCAGGGCCCCCGGGCAGGGCAATCAGCCCCAGCATTTT.

This clonotype was picked up many times. V and J are TRBV7-9 and TRBJ2-5; unclear D gene. Looked up from germline, CDR1 is SEHNR and CDR2 is FQNEAQ (reference sequence). The length of the CDR3 is 12 residues. V was pared by 3 bases and J by 2 bases, with 4 bases between. CDR3 in amino acids: CASSFLQETQYF. The CDR3 DNA reads as TGTGCCAGCAGCTTTTTGCAAGAGACCCAGTACTTC.

Ten or more counts support this clonotype. The CDR3 nucleotides are TGTGCCAGCACCGACTATAACGAGCAGTACTTC. Its translation is CASTDYNEQYF. J is TRBJ2-7 and V is TRBV6-1, with a weak D call TRBD2 (5 bases). This CDR3 has 11 residues. Germline V gene data show CDR1 as MNHNS and CDR2 as SASEGT. The V and J ends lost 7 bases and 5 bases respectively, with 9 bases between them.

This clonotype was counted between two and nine times. This chain connects TRBV28 to TRBJ2-7; TRBD2 matches at 9 bases. The CDR3 spans 15 residues. CDR1 MDHEN and CDR2 SYDVKM come from the germline V gene. The V segment lost 3 bases and the J segment 0 bases; nucleotides outside the gene matches: 3. CDR3: CASSFGGRGSYEQYF. The CDR3 DNA reads as TGTGCCAGCAGTTTCGGCGGGAGGGGCTCCTACGAGCAGTACTTC.

This clonotype was detected many times. V and J are TRBV7-3 and TRBJ2-1; either TRBD1 or TRBD2 may supply D (5 bases each). The germline CDR1 and CDR2 sequences are SGHTA and FQGTGA. The CDR3 loop spans 18 amino acids. V was pared by 5 bases and J by 1 base, with 21 bases between. CDR3 sequence reads: CASSEGPPTLRSYNEQFF. The CDR3, as DNA: TGTGCCAGCAGCGAGGGGCCCCCGACATTGAGATCCTACAATGAGCAGTTCTTC.

This chain uses TRBV6-1 with TRBJ2-2; 7 bases match TRBD2. V shed 6 bases, J shed 4 bases, and the junction held 8 bases outside the gene matches. The CDR3 runs to 15 residues. Germline loops: CDR1 MNHNS, CDR2 SASEGT. CDR3 protein: CASSLSGIGTGELFF. In DNA, the CDR3 is TGTGCCAGCAGCCTCAGCGGGATTGGCACCGGGGAGCTGTTTTTT.

Many counts were recorded for this clonotype. The chain employs TRBV12-3 or TRBV12-4 and TRBJ2-7, with D possibly matching TRBD2 (5 bases). Trimming removed 2 bases from V and 2 bases from J, with 19 bases in between. The CDR3 runs to 17 residues. The CDR3 loop is CASSLIVNWEMAYEQYF. The CDR3 nucleotides read TGTGCCAGCAGTTTAATTGTTAATTGGGAGATGGCCTACGAGCAGTACTTC.

This clonotype was counted between two and nine times. The rearrangement uses TRBV4-1 and TRBJ1-1; no clear D gene. V was trimmed by 2 bases and J by 1 base, leaving 8 bases between them. Germline V gives CDR1 MGHRA, CDR2 YSYEKL. This CDR3 contains 14 residues. This CDR3 is CASSQLERNTEAFF. The CDR3 DNA is TGCGCCAGCAGCCAATTGGAGAGGAACACTGAAGCTTTCTTT.

This clonotype was recorded at least ten times. The DNA of the CDR3 is TGTGCCAGCACCTCGCCGAGGGGATACAATGAGCAGTTCTTC. As protein: CASTSPRGYNEQFF. The chain carries TRBV28 and TRBJ2-1; the D call may be TRBD1 or TRBD2 (5 bases each). V lost 7 bases to trimming and J lost 4 bases, with 14 bases between them. CDR3 size: 14 residues. Germline-derived CDR1 and CDR2 are MDHEN and SYDVKM.

This clonotype was seen ten or more times. V is TRBV20-1 and J is TRBJ2-7, with TRBD2 matching 9 bases. Germline V gene sequence: CDR1 DFQATT, CDR2 SNEGSKA (reference sequence). Trimming at V came to 3 bases and at J to 7 bases, leaving 10 bases not matched to a gene. The CDR3 runs 14 residues. As DNA, the CDR3 is TGCAGTGCTAGGCCGGGACTAGCCCAAGGGGAGCAGTACTTC. Translating it yields CSARPGLAQGEQYF.

This clonotype was counted at least ten times. The chain combines TRBV6-2 or TRBV6-3 with TRBJ2-7; 12 bases agree with TRBD2. Germline V gene data show CDR1 as MNHEY and CDR2 as SVGEGT. The CDR3 has 17 residues. With V trimmed by 6 bases and J by 3 bases, 12 bases remained unmatched. As DNA, the CDR3 is TGTGCCAGCAGGCTTCCCCTAGCGGGAGGGCTCTTCTACGAGCAGTACTTC. Amino acids: CASRLPLAGGLFYEQYF.

In the case of this clonotype: This could be a read error, since a much larger clone is one nucleotide away. CDR3 loop: CASSDVGNTDTQYF. For the CDR3, the DNA is TGTGCCAGCAGTGATGTTGGGAACACAGATACGCAGTATTTT. The rearrangement joins TRBV2 to TRBJ2-3, with D unresolved. The germline V gene has CDR1 SNHLY and CDR2 FYNNEI. This CDR3 contains 14 residues. V was shortened by 3 bases and J by 2 bases, with 9 bases between the two germline ends.

In its sample, this clonotype was seen a few times. A read error likely explains this, since a far larger clone differs by one base. The gene calls are TRBV20-1 and TRBJ2-3; D gene uncertain. The DNA matches TRBJ2-7 better at its end, which makes the J call doubtful. Germline CDR1 and CDR2: DFQATT and SNEGSKA (reference sequence). The CDR3 has 12 amino acids. CDR3 loop: CSAVHPGDEQYF. CDR3 DNA sequence: TGCAGTGCTGTGCACCCCGGCGATGAGCAGTACTTC.

This clonotype was observed at least ten times. The rearrangement uses TRBV27 and TRBJ2-7; D may correspond to TRBD1 or TRBD2 (5 bases each). Germline V gives CDR1 MNHEY, CDR2 SMNVEV (reference sequence). Deletions cut 5 bases from V and 7 bases from J, with 15 bases between. This CDR3 contains 13 residues. CDR3 DNA sequence: TGTGCCAGCAGTGTGGGACCCTCGGTGGAGCAGTACTTC. Translating it yields CASSVGPSVEQYF.